The 16 T cell receptor beta chains given below trace back to one sample, sequenced in a study of blood T cells in healthy people across ages. With a J-beta primer mix and a sample-barcoded 5' primer, a second PCR ran about 7 to 11 cycles. TCRdb analysed the 5' RACE reads with MiXCR anew, one entry per CDR3 protein. The sample shows 800,000 or so distinct CDR3 sequences, approximately 59% of them seen only once. Material: blood. These TCRs come from a man aged 30-40 years in good health.

The V and J genes are TRBV20-1 and TRBJ1-4, with D perhaps TRBD1 (5 bases). This CDR3 has 14 amino acids. The germline CDR1 and CDR2 sequences are DFQATT and SNEGSKA (reference sequence). V gave up 5 bases and J gave up 5 bases, with 15 bases separating them. The CDR3 region is CSALPGGRNEKLFF. CDR3 coding DNA: TGCAGTGCTCTCCCCGGGGGTCGAAATGAAAAACTGTTTTTT.

J is TRBJ2-7 and V is TRBV20-1; 9 bases align to TRBD1. Germline assignment: CDR1 DFQATT and CDR2 SNEGSKA (reference sequence). CDR3 size: 17 residues. Trimming cost V 6 bases and J 2 bases; bases outside gene matches: 17. The CDR3, as DNA: TGCAGTGCCACACTTTTATTACAGGGGGCGCTTCCCTACGAGCAGTACTTC. Protein product: CSATLLLQGALPYEQYF.

V is TRBV12-3 or TRBV12-4 and J is TRBJ1-5; D gene uncertain. The CDR3 is 14 amino acids. V shed 8 bases and J shed 2 bases, with 13 bases lying between them. The CDR3 DNA is TGTGCCAGCTCGACTCGGGCAGGCAATCAGCCCCAGCATTTT. It is translated as CASSTRAGNQPQHF.

This clonotype was picked up a small number of times. The chain recombines TRBV6-6 with TRBJ1-4, with D possibly TRBD1 on 5 matching bases. Germline V CDR1 and CDR2: MNHNY, SVGAGI (reference sequence). The CDR3 is made up of 14 amino acids. The V gene lost 6 bases and the J gene lost 5 bases, with 13 bases spanning the gap. The CDR3 here is CASRVWGGNEKLFF. In DNA, the CDR3 is TGTGCCAGCAGGGTCTGGGGGGGGAATGAAAAACTGTTTTTT.

J is TRBJ2-7 and V is TRBV28; D possibly matches TRBD1 or TRBD2 (5 bases each). The CDR3 consists of 16 residues. The V gene's germline CDR1 is MDHEN and CDR2 SYDVKM. Trimming cost V 4 bases and J 5 bases, with 21 bases left between them. Here the CDR3 reads CASSWRRDLTPHEQYF. The DNA for the CDR3 is TGTGCCAGCAGTTGGAGACGGGACCTAACCCCCCACGAGCAGTACTTC.

This clonotype was found a few times. V usage is TRBV28 and J usage is TRBJ2-7; D is unresolved. Germline V gene lookup returns CDR1 MDHEN and CDR2 SYDVKM. The ends were cut back, 10 bases at V and 2 bases at J, with 12 bases in the middle. There are 12 residues in the CDR3. The CDR3 region is CATTQRTYEQYF. Written as DNA, the CDR3 is TGTGCCACTACACAACGCACCTACGAGCAGTACTTC.

This clonotype has a handful of counts. The rearrangement joins TRBV6-2 or TRBV6-3 to TRBJ2-4; D is undetermined. The CDR3 extends over 14 amino acids. V lost 2 bases, J lost 8 bases, and 13 bases lay in between. The germline V gene has CDR1 MNHEY and CDR2 SVGEGT. In nucleotides, the CDR3 is TGTGCCAGCAGTTACAGGCTGGGTGGGGACATTCAGTACTTC. It translates to CASSYRLGGDIQYF.

The table lists this clonotype with many counts. The chain couples TRBV7-9 to TRBJ2-7; possibly TRBD2 for D (6 bases). The CDR3 totals 15 residues. Germline V gene lookup returns CDR1 SEHNR and CDR2 FQNEAQ (reference sequence). The ends were cut back, 7 bases at V and 0 bases at J, with 16 bases in the middle. In nucleotides, the CDR3 is TGTGCCAGCACCTATAGCGGTGGGAGCTCCTACGAGCAGTACTTC. It is translated as CASTYSGGSSYEQYF.

This chain connects TRBV7-9 to TRBJ2-7, with D perhaps TRBD2 (7 bases). Trimming left V 7 bases short and J 4 bases short, with 17 bases between. The CDR3 is made up of 14 amino acids. The germline V gene encodes CDR1 SEHNR and CDR2 FQNEAQ (reference sequence). The CDR3 loop is CASTTGGGPYEQYF. The DNA of the CDR3 is TGTGCCAGCACCACAGGCGGGGGCCCTTACGAGCAGTACTTC.

This sequence joins TRBV27 and TRBJ2-1; D gene uncertain. The CDR3 has 13 amino acids. V gave up 4 bases and J gave up 9 bases, with 13 bases separating them. The germline V gene has CDR1 MNHEY and CDR2 SMNVEV (reference sequence). The CDR3 bases are TGTGCCAGCAGTTACCGACCCCGGCTTGAGCAGTTCTTC. Its translation is CASSYRPRLEQFF.

This clonotype showed up just once. A much larger clone differs from this one at a single base, so this may be a read error. This chain joins TRBV7-3 and TRBJ2-2, with a weak D call TRBD1 (6 bases). The CDR3 sequence is 16 residues long. The V gene's germline CDR1 is SGHTA and CDR2 FQGTGA. The CDR3 is CASSPSGTRNTGKLFF. DNA of the CDR3: TGTGCCAGCAGCCCATCCGGGACACGGAACACCGGGAAGCTGTTTTTT.

The V and J genes are TRBV7-3 and TRBJ1-1; D gene uncertain. Germline CDR1 SGHTA, CDR2 FQGTGA. This CDR3 contains 13 residues. The V and J ends lost 0 bases and 1 base respectively, with 3 bases between them. The CDR3, as DNA: TGTGCCAGCAGCTTAACGTGGAACACTGAAGCTTTCTTT. Its translation: CASSLTWNTEAFF. Together with reference TRBV7-3 and TRBJ1-1, the CDR3 gives the full variable domain: GAGVSQTPSNKVTEKGKYVELRCDPISGHTALYWYRQSLGQGPEFLIYFQGTGAADDSGLPNDRFFAVRPEGSVSTLKIQRTERGDSAVYLCASSLTWNTEAFFGQGTRLTVV.

This clonotype was seen only a few times. This chain uses TRBV28 with TRBJ2-5; D is possibly TRBD1 (5 bases). CDR1 and CDR2 from the germline V gene are MDHEN and SYDVKM. V lost 7 bases and J 5 bases, leaving 14 bases between the germline ends. CDR3 size: 13 residues. The CDR3 DNA reads as TGTGCCAGCACAGACCAGGGTGTCGAGACCCAGTACTTC. Protein: CASTDQGVETQYF.

The chain carries TRBV20-1 and TRBJ2-1; D gene uncertain. The CDR3 runs to 11 residues. Germline V gives CDR1 DFQATT, CDR2 SNEGSKA (reference sequence). V shed 4 bases and J shed 2 bases, with 3 bases lying between them. The CDR3 sequence: CSAMTYNEQFF. The CDR3 nucleotides read TGCAGTGCTATGACCTACAATGAGCAGTTCTTC.

The chain recombines TRBV6-1 with TRBJ2-7, with D tentatively TRBD2 (5 bases). Germline loops: CDR1 MNHNS, CDR2 SASEGT. The length of the CDR3 is 15 residues. Between the trimmed V and J ends, which lost 1 base and 0 bases, there was a span of 10 bases. The CDR3 DNA reads as TGTGCCAGCAGTGAAGGGAGGCGAAGCTCCTACGAGCAGTACTTC. This sequence encodes CASSEGRRSSYEQYF.

The chain couples TRBV5-1 to TRBJ2-5; 10 bases match TRBD1. Trimming cost V 0 bases and J 11 bases; bases outside gene matches: 13. This CDR3 spans 16 amino acids. Germline values: CDR1 SGHRS, CDR2 YFSETQ. The CDR3 DNA follows: TGCGCCAGCAGCTTGGTGCCCCAGACAGGGGGCAATGAGCAGTACTTC. It translates to CASSLVPQTGGNEQYF.